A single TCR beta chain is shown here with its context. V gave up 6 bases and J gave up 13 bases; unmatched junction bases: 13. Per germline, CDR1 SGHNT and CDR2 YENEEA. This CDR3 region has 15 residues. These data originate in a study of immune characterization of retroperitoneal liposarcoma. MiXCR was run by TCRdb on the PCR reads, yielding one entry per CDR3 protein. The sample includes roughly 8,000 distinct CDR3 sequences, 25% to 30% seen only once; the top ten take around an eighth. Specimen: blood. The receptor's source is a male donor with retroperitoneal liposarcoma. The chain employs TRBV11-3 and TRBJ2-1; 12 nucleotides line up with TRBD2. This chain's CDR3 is CASSPGLAGQETQFF. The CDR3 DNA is TGTGCCAGCAGTCCAGGACTAGCGGGACAGGAGACCCAGTTCTTC.